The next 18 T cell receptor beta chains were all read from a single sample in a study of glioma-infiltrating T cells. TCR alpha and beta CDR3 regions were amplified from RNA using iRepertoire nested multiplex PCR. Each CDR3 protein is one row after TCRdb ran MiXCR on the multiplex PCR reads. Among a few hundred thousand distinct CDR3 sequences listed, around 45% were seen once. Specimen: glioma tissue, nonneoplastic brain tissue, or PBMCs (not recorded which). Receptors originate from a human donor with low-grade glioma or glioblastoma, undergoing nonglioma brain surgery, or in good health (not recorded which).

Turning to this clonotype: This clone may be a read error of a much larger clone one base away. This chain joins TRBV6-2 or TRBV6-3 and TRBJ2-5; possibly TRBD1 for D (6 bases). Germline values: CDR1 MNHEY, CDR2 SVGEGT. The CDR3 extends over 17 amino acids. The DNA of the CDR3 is TGTGCCAGCAGTTGGGGGCAAACAGGGACCAGGCAAGAGGCCCAGTACTTC. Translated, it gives CASSWGQTGTRQEAQYF.

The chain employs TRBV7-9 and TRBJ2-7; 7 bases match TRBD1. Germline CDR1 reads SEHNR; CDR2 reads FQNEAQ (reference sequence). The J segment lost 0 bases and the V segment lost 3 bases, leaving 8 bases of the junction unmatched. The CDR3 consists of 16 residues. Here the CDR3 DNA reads TGTGCCAGCAGCTTCCCTCACGGGACAGCCTCCTACGAGCAGTACTTC. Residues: CASSFPHGTASYEQYF.

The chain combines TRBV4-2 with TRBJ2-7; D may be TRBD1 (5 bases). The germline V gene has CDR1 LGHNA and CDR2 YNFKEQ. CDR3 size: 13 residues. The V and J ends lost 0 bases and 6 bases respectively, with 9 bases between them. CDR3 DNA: TGTGCCAGCAGCCAAGAAGGGGTTGGCGAGCAGTACTTC. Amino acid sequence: CASSQEGVGEQYF.

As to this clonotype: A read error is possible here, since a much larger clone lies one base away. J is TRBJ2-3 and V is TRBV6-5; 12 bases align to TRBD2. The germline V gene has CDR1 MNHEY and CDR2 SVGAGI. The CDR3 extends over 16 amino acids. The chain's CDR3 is CASGYSASGRADTQYF. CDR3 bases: TGTGCCAGCGGTTACTCAGCTAGCGGGAGGGCGGATACGCAGTATTTT.

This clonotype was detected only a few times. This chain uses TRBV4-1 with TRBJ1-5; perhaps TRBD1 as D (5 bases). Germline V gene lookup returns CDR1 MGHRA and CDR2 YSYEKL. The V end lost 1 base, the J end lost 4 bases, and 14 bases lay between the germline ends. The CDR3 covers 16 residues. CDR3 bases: TGCGCCAGCAGCCAAGCCTATGGGACGGGAAATCAGCCCCAGCATTTT. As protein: CASSQAYGTGNQPQHF.

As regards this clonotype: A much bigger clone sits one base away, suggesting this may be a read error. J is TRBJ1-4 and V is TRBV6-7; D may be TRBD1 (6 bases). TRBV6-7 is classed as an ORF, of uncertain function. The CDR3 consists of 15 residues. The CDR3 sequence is CASTAGAKTNEKPFF. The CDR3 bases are TGTGCCAGCACGGCGGGGGCGAAGACTAATGAAAAACCGTTTTTT.

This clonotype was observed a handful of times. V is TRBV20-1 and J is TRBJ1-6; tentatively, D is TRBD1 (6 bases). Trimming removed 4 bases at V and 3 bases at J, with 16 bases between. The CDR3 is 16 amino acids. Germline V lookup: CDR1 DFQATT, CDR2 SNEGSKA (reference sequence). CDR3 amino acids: CSATGHRSNYNSPLHF. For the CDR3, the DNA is TGCAGTGCTACGGGACACCGGTCGAACTATAATTCACCCCTCCACTTT.

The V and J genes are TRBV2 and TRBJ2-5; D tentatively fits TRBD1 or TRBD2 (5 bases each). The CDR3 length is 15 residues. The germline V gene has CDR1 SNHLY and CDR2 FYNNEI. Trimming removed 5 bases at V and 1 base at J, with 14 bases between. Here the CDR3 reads CASSSASGPQETQYF. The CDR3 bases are TGTGCCAGCAGTTCAGCTTCGGGACCCCAAGAGACCCAGTACTTC.

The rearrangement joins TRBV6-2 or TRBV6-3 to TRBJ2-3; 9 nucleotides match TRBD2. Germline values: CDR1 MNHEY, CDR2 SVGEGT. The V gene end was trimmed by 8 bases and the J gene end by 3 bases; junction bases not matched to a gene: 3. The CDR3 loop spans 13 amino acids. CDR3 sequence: CASVLAGTDTQYF. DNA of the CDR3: TGTGCCAGCGTTCTAGCGGGAACAGATACGCAGTATTTT.

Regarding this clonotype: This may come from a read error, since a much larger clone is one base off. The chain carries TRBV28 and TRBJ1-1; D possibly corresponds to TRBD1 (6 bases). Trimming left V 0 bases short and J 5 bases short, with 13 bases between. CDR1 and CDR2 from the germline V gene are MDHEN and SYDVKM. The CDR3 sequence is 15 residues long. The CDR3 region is CASSLWGRGGTEAFF. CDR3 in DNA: TGTGCCAGCAGTTTATGGGGCAGGGGAGGGACTGAAGCTTTCTTT.

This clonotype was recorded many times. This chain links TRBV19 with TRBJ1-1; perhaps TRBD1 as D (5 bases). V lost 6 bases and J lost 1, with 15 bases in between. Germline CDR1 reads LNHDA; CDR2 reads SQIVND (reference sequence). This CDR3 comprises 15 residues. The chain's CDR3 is CASRLHSGANTEAFF. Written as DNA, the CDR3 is TGTGCCAGTAGACTCCACTCCGGGGCGAACACTGAAGCTTTCTTT.

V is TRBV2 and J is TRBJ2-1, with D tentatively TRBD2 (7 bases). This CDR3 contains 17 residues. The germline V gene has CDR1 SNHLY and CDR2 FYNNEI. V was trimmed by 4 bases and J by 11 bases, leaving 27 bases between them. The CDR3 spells CASSGGLLAALRGQQFF. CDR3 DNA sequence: TGTGCCAGCAGTGGGGGGCTTCTAGCGGCGTTAAGGGGTCAGCAGTTCTTC. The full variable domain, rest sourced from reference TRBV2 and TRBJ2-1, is EPEVTQTPSHQVTQMGQEVILRCVPISNHLYFYWYRQILGQKVEFLVSFYNNEISEKSEIFDDQFSVERPDGSNFTLKIRSTKLEDSAMYFCASSGGLLAALRGQQFFGPGTRLTVL.

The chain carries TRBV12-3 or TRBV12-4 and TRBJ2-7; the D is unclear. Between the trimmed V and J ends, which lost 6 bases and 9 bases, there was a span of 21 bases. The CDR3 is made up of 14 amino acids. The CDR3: CASSSTVAPTRQYF. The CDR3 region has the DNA TGTGCCAGCAGCTCGACGGTAGCTCCTACGAGGCAGTACTTC.

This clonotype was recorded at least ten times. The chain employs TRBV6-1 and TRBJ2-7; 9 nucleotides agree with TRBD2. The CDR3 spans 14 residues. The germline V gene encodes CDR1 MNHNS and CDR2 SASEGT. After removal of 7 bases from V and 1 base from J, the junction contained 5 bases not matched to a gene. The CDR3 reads CASKPGLASYEQYF. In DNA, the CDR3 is TGTGCCAGCAAACCGGGACTAGCTTCCTACGAGCAGTACTTC.

CDR3 region: CASSAFASGANVLTF. In DNA form, the CDR3 reads TGTGCCAGCAGCGCTTTTGCCTCTGGGGCCAACGTCCTGACTTTC. J is TRBJ2-6 and V is TRBV28, with no clear D. Germline V gene data show CDR1 as MDHEN and CDR2 as SYDVKM. Trimming removed 6 bases at V and 0 bases at J, with 9 bases between. The CDR3 totals 15 residues. Filled out from reference TRBV28 and TRBJ2-6, the complete variable domain reads DVKVTQSSRYLVKRTGEKVFLECVQDMDHENMFWYRQDPGLGLRLIYFSYDVKMKEKGDIPEGYSVSREKKERFSLILESASTNQTSMYLCASSAFASGANVLTFGAGSRLTVL.

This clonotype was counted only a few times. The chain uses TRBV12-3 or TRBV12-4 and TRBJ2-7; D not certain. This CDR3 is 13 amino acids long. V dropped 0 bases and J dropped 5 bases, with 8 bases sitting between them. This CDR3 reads CASSLAYLNEQYF. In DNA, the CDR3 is TGTGCCAGCAGTTTAGCCTACCTCAACGAGCAGTACTTC.

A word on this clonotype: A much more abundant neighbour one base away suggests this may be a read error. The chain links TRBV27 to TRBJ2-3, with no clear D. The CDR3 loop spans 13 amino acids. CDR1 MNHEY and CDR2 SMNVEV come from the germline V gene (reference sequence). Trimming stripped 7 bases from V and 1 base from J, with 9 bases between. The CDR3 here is CASNYPGTDTQYF. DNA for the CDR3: TGTGCCAGCAATTACCCGGGCACAGATACGCAGTATTTT.

The CDR3 DNA sequence: TGTGCCAGCAGTGAATTCGGGTTTCAGAGCTCCTACAATGAGCAGTTCTTC. Protein product: CASSEFGFQSSYNEQFF. V usage is TRBV25-1 and J usage is TRBJ2-1; the D is unclear. This CDR3 is 17 amino acids long. The germline V gene has CDR1 MGHDK and CDR2 SYGVNS. Trimming removed 1 base from V and 0 bases from J, with 13 bases in between.